A selection of T cell receptor beta chains follows, all from one sample in a study of blood T cell repertoires in COVID-19. Assay used: immunoSEQ multiplex PCR; TCRdb lists only in-frame clones, some missing. The sample yields around 110,000 clones, around 84% seen once. The sequencing input was PBMCs or T cells enriched from blood (not recorded which). The origin of the receptors is a woman in her 30s who had recovered from COVID-19. Both conserved end residues are part of each CDR3. D genes are given only for firm matches. Clone size is stated in some rows and not others, as once, few, many or a class when expanded.

V: TRBV29-1; size: once; length: 12; D: NA; J: TRBJ1-2; CDR3: CSVLKGNYGYTF; DNA: TGCAGCGTTCTCAAGGGGAACTATGGCTACACCTTC
V: TRBV5-1; size: once; length: 14; D: NA; J: TRBJ1-2; CDR3: CASSSAGVRYGYTF; DNA: TGCGCCAGCAGCTCTGCAGGGGTGCGCTATGGCTACACCTTC
V: TRBV14; size: NA; length: 15; D: TRBD1; J: TRBJ2-7; CDR3: CASSHQTGGMDEQYF; DNA: TGTGCCAGCAGCCACCAGACAGGGGGCATGGACGAGCAGTACTTC
V: TRBV28; size: NA; length: 13; D: NA; J: TRBJ1-2; CDR3: CASSPHVEDGYTF; DNA: TGTGCCAGCAGCCCTCACGTAGAGGATGGCTACACCTTC
V: TRBV18; size: NA; length: 14; D: NA; J: TRBJ2-1; CDR3: CASSPPSSYNEQFF; DNA: TGTGCCAGCTCACCTCCGAGCTCCTACAATGAGCAGTTCTTC
V: TRBV30; size: NA; length: 12; D: TRBD2; J: TRBJ2-7; CDR3: CAWKAGVREQYF; DNA: TGTGCCTGGAAAGCGGGAGTAAGGGAGCAGTACTTC
V: TRBV7-2; size: NA; length: 14; D: NA; J: TRBJ2-7; CDR3: CASSLEGGVYEQYF; DNA: TGTGCCAGCAGCTTAGAAGGGGGTGTTTACGAGCAGTACTTC
V: TRBV10-2; size: NA; length: 16; D: NA; J: TRBJ1-5; CDR3: CASSESGGGFGQPQHF; DNA: TGCGCCAGCAGTGAGTCGGGGGGGGGTTTTGGGCAGCCCCAGCATTTT
V: TRBV14; size: NA; length: 16; D: NA; J: TRBJ2-1; CDR3: CASSQDRLLGGNEQFF; DNA: TGTGCCAGCAGCCAAGATCGGCTACTGGGGGGCAATGAGCAGTTCTTC
V: TRBV30; size: NA; length: 15; D: TRBD1; J: TRBJ2-5; CDR3: CAGGGTGGFKETQYF; DNA: TGTGCCGGAGGGGGTACAGGGGGTTTCAAAGAGACCCAGTACTTC
V: TRBV10-3; size: NA; length: 18; D: TRBD2; J: TRBJ2-2; CDR3: CAISSTGTSGRAVGELFF; DNA: TGTGCCATCAGCTCCACCGGGACTAGCGGGAGGGCCGTCGGGGAGCTGTTTTTT
V: TRBV5-8; size: NA; length: 15; D: TRBD1; J: TRBJ1-5; CDR3: CASIGGTGFNQPQHF; DNA: TGTGCCAGCATCGGCGGGACAGGGTTTAATCAGCCCCAGCATTTT
V: TRBV9; size: NA; length: 18; D: TRBD1; J: TRBJ1-6; CDR3: CASSPRGTGGNLNSPLHF; DNA: TGTGCCAGCAGCCCAAGAGGGACAGGGGGAAACTTGAATTCACCCCTCCACTTT
V: TRBV19; size: NA; length: 13; D: TRBD1; J: TRBJ1-3; CDR3: CASRGTGDFTIYF; DNA: TGTGCCAGTAGGGGGACAGGGGATTTCACCATATATTTT
V: TRBV6-4; size: NA; length: 15; D: TRBD2; J: TRBJ2-1; CDR3: CASSDSGLAGNEQFF; DNA: TGTGCCAGCAGTGACTCTGGACTAGCGGGCAATGAGCAGTTCTTC
V: TRBV28; size: NA; length: 15; D: TRBD1; J: TRBJ2-2; CDR3: CASSPGTGDTGELFF; DNA: TGTGCCAGCAGTCCCGGGACAGGCGACACCGGGGAGCTGTTTTTT
V: TRBV7-2; size: NA; length: 16; D: NA; J: TRBJ1-6; CDR3: CASSLEATLYNSPLHF; DNA: TGTGCCAGCAGCTTAGAAGCTACCCTTTATAATTCACCCCTCCACTTT
V: TRBV12-3/TRBV12-4; size: once; length: 11; D: NA; J: TRBJ1-2; CDR3: CASGEAYGYTF; DNA: TGTGCCAGCGGGGAGGCCTATGGCTACACCTTC
V: TRBV7-2; size: NA; length: 15; D: NA; J: TRBJ1-1; CDR3: CASSLYGGRDTEAFF; DNA: TGTGCCAGCAGCTTATACGGCGGCAGGGACACTGAAGCTTTCTTT
V: TRBV10-1; size: NA; length: 17; D: NA; J: TRBJ2-7; CDR3: CASSGLGAGTAHYEQYF; DNA: TGCGCCAGCAGTGGATTGGGCGCGGGGACAGCACACTACGAGCAGTACTTC
V: TRBV4-1; size: NA; length: 16; D: TRBD1; J: TRBJ2-1; CDR3: CASSQGQGARHNEQFF; DNA: TGCGCCAGCAGCCAAGGACAGGGGGCAAGGCACAATGAGCAGTTCTTC
V: TRBV4-1; size: NA; length: 15; D: TRBD2; J: TRBJ2-1; CDR3: CASSQDAGEWNEQFF; DNA: TGCGCCAGCAGCCAAGATGCGGGAGAATGGAATGAGCAGTTCTTC
V: TRBV30; size: NA; length: 13; D: NA; J: TRBJ2-7; CDR3: CAWSPRSDYEQYF; DNA: TGTGCCTGGAGCCCGCGGTCAGACTACGAGCAGTACTTC
V: TRBV28; size: NA; length: 10; D: NA; J: TRBJ2-3; CDR3: CASGSDTQYF; DNA: TGTGCCAGCGGCTCAGATACGCAGTATTTT
V: TRBV21-1; size: NA; length: 14; D: NA; J: TRBJ1-1; CDR3: CASKHSGGCTEAFF; DNA: TGTGCCAGCAAGCACTCGGGGGGATGCACTGAAGCTTTCTTT
V: TRBV24-1; size: few; length: 15; D: TRBD1; J: TRBJ2-2; CDR3: CATSDPDREVGELFF; DNA: TGTGCCACCAGTGATCCCGACAGGGAAGTCGGGGAGCTGTTTTTT
V: TRBV23-1; size: NA; length: 15; D: NA; J: TRBJ1-4; CDR3: CASSKAGSTNEKLFF; DNA: TGCGCCAGCAGCAAGGCAGGATCAACTAATGAAAAACTGTTTTTT
V: TRBV28; size: NA; length: 16; D: NA; J: TRBJ2-3; CDR3: CASNGQWDSSTDTQYF; DNA: TGTGCCAGCAATGGGCAGTGGGACTCCTCAACAGATACGCAGTATTTT
V: TRBV5-5; size: NA; length: 14; D: NA; J: TRBJ2-3; CDR3: CASSFSSPPSTQYF; DNA: TGTGCCAGCAGCTTCTCCAGTCCCCCTTCTACGCAGTATTTT
V: TRBV7-8; size: NA; length: 15; D: TRBD1; J: TRBJ1-5; CDR3: CASRAGGYSNQPQHF; DNA: TGTGCCAGCAGAGCAGGGGGTTATAGCAATCAGCCCCAGCATTTT